The TCR beta chain under discussion was sequenced for a study of CD8+CD57+ T cells in acquired aplastic anemia. The wider study: Roughly 3.1 ug was the average amount of DNA from sorted CD4+ and CD8+ cells.

Findings and caveats of the study: Comparison of patients with controls identified approximately 28 shared CD8+ CDR3 sequences.

Both TCR beta VDJ combination and CDR3 sequence profiling were carried out. Genomic DNA was the template for this profiling. TCRdb ran MiXCR on the reads and lists one entry per CDR3 protein. The data hold 200,000 or so distinct CDR3 sequences, with approximately 60% observed a single time. As concerns this clonotype: The antigen remains unidentified.

V gave up 5 bases and J gave up 11 bases, with 16 bases separating them. CDR3 length equals 14 residues. Germline V CDR1 and CDR2: SGHNT, YENEEA. CD8+CD57+ cell expansion, shown by flow cytometry, had occurred in the patients selected for sequencing. This chain links TRBV11-3 with TRBJ1-6, with D maybe TRBD1 (5 bases). Sequenced: sorted CD4+, CD8+, or CD8+CD57+ T cells (not recorded which) from PBMCs. The origin of this receptor is a human donor with aplastic anemia. The CDR3 sequence is CASSLRQSNPPLHF. Here the CDR3 DNA reads TGTGCCAGCAGCCTCCGACAGTCAAATCCACCCCTCCACTTT. Combining the CDR3 with reference TRBV11-3 and TRBJ1-6 gives the whole variable domain EAGVVQSPRYKIIEKKQPVAFWCNPISGHNTLYWYLQNLGQGPELLIRYENEEAVDDSQLPKDRFSAERLKGVDSTLKIQPAELGDSAVYLCASSLRQSNPPLHFGNGTRLTVT.